This T cell receptor beta chain was found in a study of shared clonotypes between healthy human individuals. On the study more broadly: The people who gave samples were two women and three men aged 18 to 49. Overall study findings and caveats: Large sequencing depth failed to make sorted-subset sequencing complete, rarefaction showed. Memory subsets had estimated richness that was generally smaller than that of naive subsets.

Turning to this clone: Antigen specificity is unknown.

The germline V and J ends were trimmed by 5 bases and 1 base, with 11 bases remaining between them. The CDR3 contains 14 residues. Germline V gene lookup returns CDR1 SGHNT and CDR2 YENEEA. In the original workflow: Junction-only sequences without quality scores were provided by ImmunoSEQ, so filtering was different. TCRdb's copy holds only in-frame clones and misses some; the assay was immunoSEQ multiplex PCR. V and J calls and clone size follow that table, whereas D and trimming were derived from the DNA. Of more than 1.2 million clones listed, roughly 98.5% are singletons. The clonotype originates from a man in his thirties or forties in good health. The V gene is TRBV11-3, the J gene TRBJ2-5; no definite D call. Input material: naive CD4+ T cells sorted from blood. Noted subset: CD45RA+ positively selected. The CDR3 spells CASSRPGAQETQYF. Here the CDR3 DNA reads TGTGCCAGCAGCCGCCCAGGTGCCCAAGAGACCCAGTACTTC. Complete variable domain (other parts from reference TRBV11-3 and TRBJ2-5): EAGVVQSPRYKIIEKKQPVAFWCNPISGHNTLYWYLQNLGQGPELLIRYENEEAVDDSQLPKDRFSAERLKGVDSTLKIQPAELGDSAVYLCASSRPGAQETQYFGPGTRLLVL.